This T cell receptor (beta chain) comes out of a study of OX40 agonist ivuxolimab in advanced cancers. Turning to the study itself: Clinicians treated patients with ivuxolimab, an agonistic anti-OX40 (CD134) antibody. Study observations and caveats: Circulating CD4+ and CD8+ T cells showed clonal expansion by week 6 at 0.1 to 3.0 mg/kg.

Details on this clone: Its antigen is undetermined.

Method: immunoSEQ multiplex PCR; TCRdb's copy keeps in-frame clones and lacks some. The sample holds about 19,000 clones; approximately 71% are singletons and the top ten take about an eighth. The clonotype was recovered from an adult with an advanced solid tumor such as melanoma, head and neck, liver or kidney cancer. The sample here was CD4+ or CD8+ T cells sorted from blood, taken in a trial of the OX40 agonist ivuxolimab.

The CDR3 DNA reads as TGTGCCAGCAGCTTACGACAGGGGCCTACCTACGAGCAGTACTTC. Its translation is CASSLRQGPTYEQYF. This chain uses TRBV7-8 with TRBJ2-7, with 8 bases identical to TRBD1. Germline V gene sequence: CDR1 SGHVS, CDR2 FQNEAQ. Trimming removed 2 bases from V and 2 bases from J; junction bases left unmatched: 5. The CDR3 has 15 amino acids.